The source of this T cell receptor (beta chain) is a study of cytomegalovirus exposure and HLA in healthy donors. Study-wide context: The same platform as the 500 to 700 first-cohort repertoires was used for the 95 to 150 validation repertoires, a later analysis reported. Study findings and constraints: The authors confirmed in vitro that a few CMV-associated chains were specific for CMV antigens. The study flagged some 170 TCR beta chains as cytomegalovirus-associated. Most TCR sequences proved rare, with some public TCRs found in many donors.

A remark on this clone: As yet, its antigen is unknown.

Profiled with immunoSEQ multiplex PCR; TCRdb holds only in-frame clones, not every one. This table holds fewer than 120,000 clones, around 90% found once. The V gene end was trimmed by 3 bases and the J gene end by 2 bases; junction bases not matched to a gene: 6. This CDR3 is 16 amino acids long. Germline CDR1 reads LNHDA; CDR2 reads SQIVND (reference sequence). The receptor comes from a woman aged 18-30 years in good health and CMV-seronegative. The chain links TRBV19 to TRBJ2-1, with 8 bases that match TRBD1. Sequenced: PBMCs. The CDR3 region is CASSIGAGGTYNEQFF. The CDR3 DNA sequence: TGTGCCAGTAGTATTGGGGCAGGGGGCACCTACAATGAGCAGTTCTTC.